This T cell receptor (beta chain) was retrieved from a study of CD8 T cells in ankylosing spondylitis. TCRdb redid the calling of the 5' RACE reads with MiXCR, one entry per CDR3 protein. The table records under 150,000 distinct CDR3 sequences, roughly 9% of them present only once. This CDR3 region has 15 residues. Germline loops: CDR1 MDHEN, CDR2 SYDVKM. V was clipped by 1 base and J by 2 bases, with 12 bases between them. This clonotype came up a few times. This rearrangement joins TRBV28 to TRBJ2-7; D may be TRBD1 (5 bases). This sequence originates from a male donor with ankylosing spondylitis or in good health (not recorded which). Material: blood, either unsorted or a sorted T cell fraction (not recorded which). The CDR3 nucleotides read TGTGCCAGCAGTTTATCAGGGCGGCCACCCTACGAGCAGTACTTC. Translating it yields CASSLSGRPPYEQYF.